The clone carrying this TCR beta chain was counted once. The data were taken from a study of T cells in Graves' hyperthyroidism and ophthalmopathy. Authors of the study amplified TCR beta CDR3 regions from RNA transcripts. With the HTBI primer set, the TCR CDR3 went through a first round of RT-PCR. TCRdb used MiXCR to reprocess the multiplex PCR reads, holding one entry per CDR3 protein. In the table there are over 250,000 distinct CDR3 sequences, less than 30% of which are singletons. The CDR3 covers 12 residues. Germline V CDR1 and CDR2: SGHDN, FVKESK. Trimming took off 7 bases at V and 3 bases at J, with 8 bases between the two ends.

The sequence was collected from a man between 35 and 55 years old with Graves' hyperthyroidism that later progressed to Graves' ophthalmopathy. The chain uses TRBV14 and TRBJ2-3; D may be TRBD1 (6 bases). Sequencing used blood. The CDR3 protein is CASITGTDTQYF. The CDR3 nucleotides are TGTGCCAGCATCACAGGGACAGATACGCAGTATTTT.